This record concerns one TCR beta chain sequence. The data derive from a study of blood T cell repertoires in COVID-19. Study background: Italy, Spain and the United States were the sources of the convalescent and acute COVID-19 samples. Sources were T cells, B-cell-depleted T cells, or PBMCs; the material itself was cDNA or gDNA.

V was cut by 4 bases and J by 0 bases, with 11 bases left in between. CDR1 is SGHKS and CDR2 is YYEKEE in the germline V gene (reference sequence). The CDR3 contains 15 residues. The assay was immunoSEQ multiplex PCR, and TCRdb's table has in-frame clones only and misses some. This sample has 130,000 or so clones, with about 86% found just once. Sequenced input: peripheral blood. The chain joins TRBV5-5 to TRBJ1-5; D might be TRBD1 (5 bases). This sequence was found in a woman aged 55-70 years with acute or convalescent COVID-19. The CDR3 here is CASSLGHNSNQPQHF. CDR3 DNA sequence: TGTGCCAGCAGCCTGGGGCATAATAGCAATCAGCCCCAGCATTTT.